This T cell receptor beta chain was obtained from a study of blood T cells in healthy people across ages. Study-level points and caveats: Correlation between TCR beta diversity and naive T cell percentage was strong.

Next came a second PCR, run for about 6 to 12 cycles, which used a sample-barcoded 5' primer along with a J-beta primer mix. Sequencing recovered at least 2.5 million CDR3-containing paired-end reads from each sample. Each CDR3 protein is one row after TCRdb ran MiXCR on the 5' RACE reads. The sample has 700,000 to 900,000 distinct CDR3 sequences; 50% to 65% are singletons. This clonotype was found once. No antigen is known for it. The sequence was obtained from a man older than 75 in good health. Sequencing was carried out using blood.

CDR3 sequence reads: CSAEGGGTANGYTF. The CDR3 DNA follows: TGCAGTGCTGAAGGAGGGGGCACCGCTAATGGCTACACCTTC. The chain is built from TRBV20-1 and TRBJ1-2, with 7 bases identical to TRBD1. This CDR3 comprises 14 residues. V was pared by 5 bases and J by 6 bases, with 12 bases of the junction left unmatched. Germline-derived CDR1 and CDR2 are DFQATT and SNEGSKA (reference sequence).